The T cell receptor beta chain described here comes from a study of CD8+CD57+ T cells in acquired aplastic anemia. Study summary: Sorted cells (CD4+ and CD8+) yielded DNA amounts that averaged roughly 3.5 ug.

Using genomic DNA as the template, TCR beta VDJ and CDR3 profiling was carried out. TCRdb re-called the reads through MiXCR, storing one row per CDR3 protein. This table holds under 200,000 distinct CDR3 sequences, roughly 45% found once. This CDR3 contains 16 residues. Germline CDR1 LGHNA, CDR2 YNFKEQ. Sequencing involved patients with CD8+CD57+ cell expansion previously shown by flow cytometry. Among the patients, none had received any therapy at the time of blood sampling. This clonotype was recorded a few times. Antigen specificity is unknown. Its ends do not fully match the called genes, so a read error is possible. Points from the study as a whole: The CD8+ Simpson's diversity of patients and controls was not significantly different.

The source of this sequence is a human donor with aplastic anemia. This chain connects TRBV4-2 to TRBJ2-1, with a tentative D call TRBD1 (6 bases). The sequenced material came from sorted CD4+, CD8+, or CD8+CD57+ T cells (not recorded which) from PBMCs. CDR3 sequence reads: CASSPRTVLSYNGQFF. The CDR3 DNA sequence: TGTGCCAGCAGCCCTCGGACAGTCCTCTCCTACAATGGGCAGTTCTTC.